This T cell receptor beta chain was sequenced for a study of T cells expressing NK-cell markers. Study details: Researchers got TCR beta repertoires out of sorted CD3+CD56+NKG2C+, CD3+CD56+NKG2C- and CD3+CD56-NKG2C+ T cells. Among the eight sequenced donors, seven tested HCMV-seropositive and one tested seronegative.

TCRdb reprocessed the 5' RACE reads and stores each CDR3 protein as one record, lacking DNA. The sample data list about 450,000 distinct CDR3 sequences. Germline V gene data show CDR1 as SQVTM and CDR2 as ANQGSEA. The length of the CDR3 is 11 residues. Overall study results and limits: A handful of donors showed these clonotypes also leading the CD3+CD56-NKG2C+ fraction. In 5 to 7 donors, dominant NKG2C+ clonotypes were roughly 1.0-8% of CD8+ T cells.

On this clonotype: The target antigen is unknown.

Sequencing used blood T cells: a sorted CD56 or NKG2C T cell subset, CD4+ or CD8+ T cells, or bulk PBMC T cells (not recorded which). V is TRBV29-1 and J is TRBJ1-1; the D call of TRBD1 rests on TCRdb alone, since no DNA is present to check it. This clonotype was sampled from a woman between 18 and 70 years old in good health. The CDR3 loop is CSVGEGGEAFF.